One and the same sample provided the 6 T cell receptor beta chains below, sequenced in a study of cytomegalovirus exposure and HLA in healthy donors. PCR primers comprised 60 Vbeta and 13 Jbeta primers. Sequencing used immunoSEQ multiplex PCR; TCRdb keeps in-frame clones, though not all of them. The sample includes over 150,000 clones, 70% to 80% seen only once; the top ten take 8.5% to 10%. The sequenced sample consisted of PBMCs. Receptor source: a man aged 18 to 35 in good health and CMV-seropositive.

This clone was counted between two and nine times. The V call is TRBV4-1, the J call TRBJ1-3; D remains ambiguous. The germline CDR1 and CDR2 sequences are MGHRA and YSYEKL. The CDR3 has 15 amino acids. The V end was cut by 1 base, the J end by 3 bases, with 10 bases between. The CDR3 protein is CASSQAFFLGNTIYF. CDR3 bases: TGCGCCAGCAGCCAAGCGTTCTTTCTTGGAAACACCATATATTTT.

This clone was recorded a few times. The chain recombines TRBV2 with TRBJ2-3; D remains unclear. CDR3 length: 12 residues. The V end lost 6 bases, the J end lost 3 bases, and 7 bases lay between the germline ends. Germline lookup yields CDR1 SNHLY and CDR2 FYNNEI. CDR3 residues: CASSAQTDTQYF. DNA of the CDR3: TGTGCCAGCAGCGCACAGACAGATACGCAGTATTTT.

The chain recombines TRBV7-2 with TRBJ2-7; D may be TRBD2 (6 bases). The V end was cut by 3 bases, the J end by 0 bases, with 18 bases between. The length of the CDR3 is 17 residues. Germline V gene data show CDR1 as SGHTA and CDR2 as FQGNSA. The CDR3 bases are TGTGCCAGCAGCTTTTATATCTGGCGGGGCGGCTCCTACGAGCAGTACTTC. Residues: CASSFYIWRGGSYEQYF.

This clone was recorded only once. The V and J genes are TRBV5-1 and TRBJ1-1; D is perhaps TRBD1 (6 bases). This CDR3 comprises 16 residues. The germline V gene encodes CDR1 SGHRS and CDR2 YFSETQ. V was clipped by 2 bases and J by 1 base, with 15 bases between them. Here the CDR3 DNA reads TGCGCCAGCAGCTTTGTCTCGGACAGAGCGAACACTGAAGCTTTCTTT. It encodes CASSFVSDRANTEAFF.

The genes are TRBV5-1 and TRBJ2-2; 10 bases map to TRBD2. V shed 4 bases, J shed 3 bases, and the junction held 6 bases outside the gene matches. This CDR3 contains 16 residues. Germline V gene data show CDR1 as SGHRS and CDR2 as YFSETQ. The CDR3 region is CASSPLAGGDTGELFF. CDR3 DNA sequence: TGCGCCAGCAGCCCCTTAGCGGGAGGCGACACCGGGGAGCTGTTTTTT.

The CDR3 here is CASSRGAGGAVEQFF. The DNA of the CDR3 is TGTGCCAGCAGCCGCGGGGCGGGAGGGGCGGTTGAGCAGTTCTTC. V is TRBV21-1 and J is TRBJ2-1; the table names TRBD2, a call not compared with the DNA. TRBV21-1 is classified as a pseudogene. This CDR3 contains 15 residues.